This T cell receptor (beta chain) was identified during a study of shared clonotypes between healthy human individuals. Negatively enriched CD4+ T cells were divided by CD45RA into naive and memory. On this clone: The sample has other DNA sequences that encode this CDR3 too.

The assay was immunoSEQ multiplex PCR, and TCRdb's table has in-frame clones only and misses some. The repertoire holds some 1,100,000 clones, with roughly 74% as singletons. This CDR3 has 14 amino acids. V shed 0 bases and J shed 5 bases, with 10 bases lying between them. Germline CDR1 and CDR2: ENHRY and SYGVKD. The sequenced sample was memory CD4+ T cells from PBMCs. Subset denoted: CD45RA-negative fraction. This sequence originates from a man younger than 30 in good health. Some clones in this sample may be carry-over from other donors' samples. The chain recombines TRBV10-3 with TRBJ1-1; possible D gene TRBD1, 5 bases. The CDR3 nucleotides are TGTGCCATCAGTGAGTCGACGGGGGTTACTGAAGCTTTCTTT. Its translation is CAISESTGVTEAFF.